What follows is one T cell receptor (beta chain) and its context. The data belong to a study of blood T cell repertoires in COVID-19. Study-wide context: COVID-19 samples collected from the United States, Italy and Spain covered acute and convalescent phases.

Per the original methods: Estimation of nucleated cell counts relied on the amplification of reference gene primers. The method was immunoSEQ multiplex PCR; TCRdb's version includes in-frame clones alone and lacks a portion of them. For V, J and clone size, that table is used; D and trimming come from the DNA. The profile shows about 260,000 clones, approximately 88% of them singletons. Germline loops: CDR1 SGHTA, CDR2 FQGTGA. The CDR3 extends over 15 amino acids. Trimming left V 2 bases short and J 2 bases short, with 13 bases between. The rearrangement joins TRBV7-3 to TRBJ2-7, with D perhaps matching TRBD2 (6 bases). Material for sequencing was peripheral blood. The sequence came from a human donor in a cohort sampled during active COVID-19. This chain's CDR3 is CASSLFAGIAYEQYF. CDR3 DNA sequence: TGTGCCAGCAGCTTATTCGCGGGAATAGCCTACGAGCAGTACTTC.